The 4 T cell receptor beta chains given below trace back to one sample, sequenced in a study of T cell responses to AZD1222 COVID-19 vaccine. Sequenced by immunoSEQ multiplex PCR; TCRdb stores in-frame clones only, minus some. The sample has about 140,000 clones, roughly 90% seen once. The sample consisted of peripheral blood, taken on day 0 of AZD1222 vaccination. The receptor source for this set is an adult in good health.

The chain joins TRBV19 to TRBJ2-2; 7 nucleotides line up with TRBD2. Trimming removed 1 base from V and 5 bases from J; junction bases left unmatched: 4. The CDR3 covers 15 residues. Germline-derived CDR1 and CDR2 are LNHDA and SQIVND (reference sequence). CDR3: CASSIAGGRTGELFF. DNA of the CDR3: TGTGCCAGTAGTATAGCTGGCGGGAGAACCGGGGAGCTGTTTTTT.

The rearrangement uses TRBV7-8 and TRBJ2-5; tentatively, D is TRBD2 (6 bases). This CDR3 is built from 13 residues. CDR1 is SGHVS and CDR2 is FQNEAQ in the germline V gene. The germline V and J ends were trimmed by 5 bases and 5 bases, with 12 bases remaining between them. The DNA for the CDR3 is TGTGCCAGCAGCCGAGGAGGGCCTGAGACCCAGTACTTC. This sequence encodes CASSRGGPETQYF.

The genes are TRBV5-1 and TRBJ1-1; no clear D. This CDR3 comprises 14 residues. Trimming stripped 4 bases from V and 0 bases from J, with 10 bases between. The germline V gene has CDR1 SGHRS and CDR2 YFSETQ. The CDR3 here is CASSPTLVNTEAFF. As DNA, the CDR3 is TGCGCCAGCAGCCCCACCCTGGTGAACACTGAAGCTTTCTTT.

CDR3 residues: CASSLARQVDTQYF. CDR3 in DNA: TGTGCCAGCAGCTTAGCGAGACAAGTGGATACGCAGTATTTT. The chain recombines TRBV7-2 with TRBJ2-3; D unresolved. CDR3 length: 14 residues. Germline V CDR1 and CDR2: SGHTA, FQGNSA. V was clipped by 0 bases and J by 6 bases, with 10 bases between them. Full variable domain (missing parts from reference TRBV7-2 and TRBJ2-3): GAGVSQSPSNKVTEKGKDVELRCDPISGHTALYWYRQSLGQGLEFLIYFQGNSAPDKSGLPSDRFSAERTGGSVSTLTIQRTQQEDSAVYLCASSLARQVDTQYFGPGTRLTVL.